This T cell receptor beta chain is drawn from a study of blood T cell repertoires in COVID-19. Study summary: Specimens from acute and convalescent COVID-19 originated in the United States, Italy and Spain.

Authors' data handling: Amplification with reference gene primers provided the estimates of nucleated cell counts. Profiled with immunoSEQ multiplex PCR; TCRdb holds only in-frame clones, not every one. That table supplies the V and J calls and clone size; D and trimming were determined from the DNA. The sample contains 250,000 or so clones, approximately 88% of which appear only once. V lost 3 bases and J lost 4, with 18 bases in between. Germline CDR1 reads SNHLY; CDR2 reads FYNNEI. The CDR3 covers 16 residues. The source is a woman between 25 and 40 years old with acute COVID-19. The rearrangement uses TRBV2 and TRBJ1-2; TRBD1 is a possible D gene (6 bases). Material: PBMCs or T cells enriched from blood (not recorded which). The CDR3 sequence: CASSDGGAGGSYGYTF. CDR3 bases: TGTGCCAGCAGTGATGGAGGCGCGGGGGGCTCCTATGGCTACACCTTC. Based on the CDR3 plus reference TRBV2 and TRBJ1-2, the full variable domain is EPEVTQTPSHQVTQMGQEVILRCVPISNHLYFYWYRQILGQKVEFLVSFYNNEISEKSEIFDDQFSVERPDGSNFTLKIRSTKLEDSAMYFCASSDGGAGGSYGYTFGSGTRLTVV.